The present T cell receptor beta chain was sequenced within a study of T cell clonotyping in hematopoietic cell transplantation. Study conclusions and caveats: Broader posttransplant TCR repertoire diversity was predicted by graft donor and pretransplant recipient Inverse Simpson Index values. Few recipient clonotypes overlapped donors; over 97% were de novo at given depth.

Time point reported: recipient sample about 28 days before transplant, after cytoreduction. Remarks on this clone: Its specificity is not known.

Clones were sequenced by immunoSEQ multiplex PCR, and TCRdb holds only the in-frame ones, with some missing. The table shows some 10,000 clones, with roughly 91% occurring only once. The V gene's germline CDR1 is SGDLS and CDR2 YYNGEE. CDR3 size: 16 residues. The V gene end was trimmed by 4 bases and the J gene end by 4 bases; junction bases not matched to a gene: 8. The sequencing here drew on peripheral blood mononuclear cells, taken before stem cell transplant. This receptor was taken from a woman between 50 and 59 years old with chronic myeloid leukemia. Some clones in this sample may be carry-over from other donors' samples. The V call is TRBV9, the J call TRBJ1-2; TRBD1 agrees at 12 bases. CDR3: CASSPSPGQGAYGYTF. The DNA of the CDR3 is TGTGCCAGCAGCCCTTCCCCGGGACAGGGGGCCTATGGCTACACCTTC.